This T cell receptor beta chain was recorded in a study of cytotoxic CD8 clonotypes in ibrutinib-treated CLL. CDR1 is SGHTA, CDR2 FQGTGA, per germline. Trimming stripped 4 bases from V and 2 bases from J, with 16 bases between. The CDR3 contains 16 residues. Remarks on this clone: Its antigen is currently unknown.

Repertoires were generated with immunoSEQ multiplex PCR, while TCRdb's copy carries only in-frame clones and drops some. The repertoire holds about 300,000 clones, with 60% to 80% as singletons. Whole-study results and caveats: In sustained-remission versus progressing patients, sampling times differed.

The sequenced sample was PBMCs, obtained at disease progression, from a patient treated with ibrutinib. The TCR was taken from a human donor with chronic lymphocytic leukemia. The chain links TRBV7-3 to TRBJ2-3; D possibly matches TRBD1 or TRBD2 (5 bases each). CDR3 DNA: TGTGCCAGCAGCTACGGGGATGAGGGGATCACAGATACGCAGTATTTT. It is translated as CASSYGDEGITDTQYF.